The present T cell receptor beta chain was sequenced within a study of blood T cells in healthy people across ages. Alongside a J-beta primer mix, a sample-barcoded 5' primer served in a second PCR lasting roughly 6 to 11 cycles. TCRdb re-called the 5' RACE reads with MiXCR, one entry per CDR3 protein. Seen here are just under 900,000 distinct CDR3 sequences, roughly 26% observed once, and the top ten hold around 16%. The germline CDR1 and CDR2 sequences are MNHNS and SASEGT. Deletions cut 3 bases from V and 4 bases from J, with 8 bases between. The CDR3 is 13 amino acids. Sequencing used blood. The V call is TRBV6-1, the J call TRBJ2-3; no firm D call. The receptor was derived from a woman older than 75 in good health. CDR3 DNA sequence: TGTGCCAGCAGTGAGGGTGAGGCAGATACGCAGTATTTT. Its translation: CASSEGEADTQYF.